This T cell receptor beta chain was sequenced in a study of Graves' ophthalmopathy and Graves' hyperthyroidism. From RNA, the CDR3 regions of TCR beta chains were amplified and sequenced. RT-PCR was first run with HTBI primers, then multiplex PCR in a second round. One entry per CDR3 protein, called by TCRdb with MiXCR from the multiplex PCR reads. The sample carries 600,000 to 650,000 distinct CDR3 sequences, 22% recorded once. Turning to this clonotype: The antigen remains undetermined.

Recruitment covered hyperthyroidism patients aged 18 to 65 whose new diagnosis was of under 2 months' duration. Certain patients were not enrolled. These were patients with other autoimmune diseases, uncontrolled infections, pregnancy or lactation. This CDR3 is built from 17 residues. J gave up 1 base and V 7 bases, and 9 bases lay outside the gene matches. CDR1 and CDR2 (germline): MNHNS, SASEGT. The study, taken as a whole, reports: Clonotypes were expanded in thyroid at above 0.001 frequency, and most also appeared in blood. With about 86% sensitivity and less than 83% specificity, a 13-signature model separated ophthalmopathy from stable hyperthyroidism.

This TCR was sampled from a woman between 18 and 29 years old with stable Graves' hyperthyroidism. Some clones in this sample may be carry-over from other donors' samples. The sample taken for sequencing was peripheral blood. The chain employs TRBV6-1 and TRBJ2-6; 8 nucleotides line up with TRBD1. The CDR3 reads CASTVRGRISGANVLTF. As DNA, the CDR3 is TGTGCCAGCACTGTCAGGGGGCGGATTTCTGGGGCCAACGTCCTGACTTTC.